Each of the 11 T cell receptor beta chains below was sequenced from the same sample in a study of lymphopenia after photon versus proton radiotherapy. Clones were sequenced by immunoSEQ multiplex PCR, and TCRdb holds only the in-frame ones, with some missing. This table has 20,000 to 25,000 clones, around 90% appearing once. The sample in question was peripheral blood, obtained from a patient treated with proton-based radiotherapy. The receptors originated from a woman in her 70s with pancreatic cancer. Some clones in this sample may be carry-over from other donors' samples.

The rearrangement links TRBV7-2 to TRBJ2-6; the D call may be TRBD1 or TRBD2 (5 bases each). Trimming shortened V by 4 bases and J by 4 bases, and 14 bases separated the two germline ends. Germline CDR1 SGHTA, CDR2 FQGNSA. This CDR3 contains 16 residues. In DNA, the CDR3 is TGTGCCAGCAGCTCTAGACCGGGGACCGGGGCCAACGTCCTGACTTTC. Translated: CASSSRPGTGANVLTF. Filled out from reference TRBV7-2 and TRBJ2-6, the complete variable domain reads GAGVSQSPSNKVTEKGKDVELRCDPISGHTALYWYRQSLGQGLEFLIYFQGNSAPDKSGLPSDRFSAERTGGSVSTLTIQRTQQEDSAVYLCASSSRPGTGANVLTFGAGSRLTVL.

The chain employs TRBV18 and TRBJ1-2; D ambiguous. Germline lookup yields CDR1 KGHSH and CDR2 LQKENI. The CDR3 runs to 15 residues. The V gene lost 0 bases and the J gene lost 5 bases, with 13 bases spanning the gap. Here the CDR3 reads CASSPPQHNGYGYTF. The CDR3 DNA reads TGTGCCAGCTCACCACCCCAGCACAATGGGTATGGCTACACCTTC.

The chain joins TRBV28 to TRBJ1-4; TRBD1 might be the D (5 bases). The CDR3 is 13 residues long. V lost 7 bases, J lost 8 bases, and 14 bases lay in between. Germline values: CDR1 MDHEN, CDR2 SYDVKM. CDR3 protein: CASMYRGREKLFF. DNA of the CDR3: TGTGCCAGCATGTATCGGGGCAGGGAAAAACTGTTTTTT.

This clone was recorded only once. The genes are TRBV5-1 and TRBJ2-2, with 10 bases lining up with TRBD2. Germline assignment: CDR1 SGHRS and CDR2 YFSETQ. The CDR3 spans 14 residues. Trimming took 6 bases from V and 3 from J; bases not matched to a gene: 2. The CDR3 DNA is TGCGCCAGCAAAGCGGGAGGGTACACCGGGGAGCTGTTTTTT. It encodes CASKAGGYTGELFF.

This chain connects TRBV9 to TRBJ1-4; TRBD1 is a possible D gene (5 bases). The V gene's germline CDR1 is SGDLS and CDR2 YYNGEE. This CDR3 is 14 amino acids long. V was shortened by 3 bases and J by 1 base, with 7 bases between the two germline ends. The CDR3 DNA is TGTGCCAGCAGCGCCCAGGGAACTAATGAAAAACTGTTTTTT. It yields the protein CASSAQGTNEKLFF.

This clone was seen a few times. The V and J genes are TRBV2 and TRBJ1-5; D gene ambiguous. The CDR3 covers 14 residues. CDR1 SNHLY and CDR2 FYNNEI come from the germline V gene. Trimming left V 1 base short and J 6 bases short, with 10 bases between. The CDR3 loop is CASSEGAHPQPQHF. In nucleotides, the CDR3 is TGTGCCAGCAGTGAAGGGGCCCACCCTCAGCCCCAGCATTTT.

The V call is TRBV6-4, the J call TRBJ2-6; unclear D gene. Germline CDR1 reads MRHNA; CDR2 reads SNTAGT. The V and J ends lost 7 bases and 1 base respectively, with 5 bases between them. The CDR3 is 13 amino acids. CDR3 bases: TGTGCCAGCAAGGTGTCTGGGGCCAACGTCCTGACTTTC. Protein: CASKVSGANVLTF.

CDR3 residues: CASRGREGLETQYF. CDR3 bases: TGTGCCAGCAGGGGGCGGGAGGGCCTGGAGACCCAGTACTTC. The chain employs TRBV2 and TRBJ2-5, with 9 bases matching TRBD2. The CDR3 loop spans 14 amino acids. The J segment lost 5 bases and the V segment lost 6 bases, leaving 7 bases of the junction unmatched. Germline lookup yields CDR1 SNHLY and CDR2 FYNNEI.

This chain connects TRBV6-5 to TRBJ2-7; 7 nucleotides align to TRBD1. Germline V CDR1 and CDR2: MNHEY, SVGAGI. The trim removed 5 bases at V and 6 bases at J, leaving 4 bases unmatched. This CDR3 is 12 amino acids long. The CDR3 spells CASSRGGGEQYF. The DNA of the CDR3 is TGTGCCAGCAGTCGAGGGGGCGGCGAGCAGTACTTC.

V gene TRBV5-4 combines with J gene TRBJ2-3, with D possibly TRBD2 on 6 matching bases. V lost 2 bases, J lost 4 bases, and 17 bases lay in between. The CDR3 sequence is 16 residues long. In germline, CDR1 is SGHNT, CDR2 YYREEE (reference sequence). The CDR3 region has the DNA TGTGCCAGCAGCTTAGCCGGGGGATCCTTGGCAGATACGCAGTATTTT. Residues: CASSLAGGSLADTQYF. The full variable domain, completed using reference TRBV5-4 and TRBJ2-3, is ETGVTQSPTHLIKTRGQQVTLRCSSQSGHNTVSWYQQALGQGPQFIFQYYREEENGRGNFPPRFSGLQFPNYSSELNVNALELDDSALYLCASSLAGGSLADTQYFGPGTRLTVL.

This chain uses TRBV5-1 with TRBJ1-1; D unresolved. V lost 2 bases to trimming and J lost 1 base, with 9 bases between them. Germline V gene lookup returns CDR1 SGHRS and CDR2 YFSETQ. The CDR3 extends over 14 amino acids. The CDR3 sequence: CASSLGQANTEAFF. The CDR3 DNA follows: TGCGCCAGCAGCTTAGGCCAGGCGAACACTGAAGCTTTCTTT.